The 7 T cell receptor beta chains below all came from one sample that was sequenced in a study of shared clonotypes between healthy human individuals (dated by TCRdb to the early 2020s). Receptor amplification or capture employed the immunoSEQ multiplex PCR assay. Held by TCRdb, this immuneACCESS table contains in-frame sequences only and omits some clones. Under half of the omission traces to an unresolved V gene where checked; the cause of the rest is unknown. In this sample the table shows millions of clones, 93% of which occur a single time. The ten largest clones add up to around 1.7% of the sample. For the CD8 naive samples, CD45RO-negative cells were positively selected for CCR7, yielding a CD45RA+CCR7+ population from which TemRA cells were excluded. Specimen: naive CD8+ T cells from PBMCs. The sample's cell subset or site label, in plain terms: CD45RA+CCR7+. Receptors originate from a man aged 18 to 30 in good health. Some clones in this sample may be carry-over from other donors' samples.

This clone was counted a single time. The CDR3 DNA reads TGTGCCAGCGGCCCACAAACCGAGCAGTACTTC. It yields the protein CASGPQTEQYF. The chain links TRBV28 to TRBJ2-7; D ambiguous. This CDR3 comprises 11 residues. V shed 8 bases and J shed 6 bases, with 11 bases lying between them. In germline, CDR1 is MDHEN, CDR2 SYDVKM.

The chain links TRBV4-2 to TRBJ1-5, with D hard to call. Germline CDR1 and CDR2: LGHNA and YNFKEQ. V was shortened by 0 bases and J by 6 bases, with 9 bases between the two germline ends. This CDR3 has 14 amino acids. CDR3 nucleotide sequence: TGTGCCAGCAGCCAAGACTTGGGAGGTCAGCCCCAGCATTTT. It is translated as CASSQDLGGQPQHF.

This chain connects TRBV10-3 to TRBJ2-1; 10 bases match TRBD2. This CDR3 region has 17 residues. V gave up 3 bases and J gave up 2 bases; unmatched junction bases: 7. Germline V CDR1 and CDR2: ENHRY, SYGVKD. The CDR3 region is CAISDYLLAGAYNEQFF. CDR3 sequence (DNA): TGTGCCATCAGTGACTACCTTCTAGCGGGAGCCTACAATGAGCAGTTCTTC.

This rearrangement joins TRBV4-2 to TRBJ1-6; possible D gene TRBD1, 5 bases. V lost 3 bases and J lost 2, with 14 bases in between. Germline V gene lookup returns CDR1 LGHNA and CDR2 YNFKEQ. This CDR3 is built from 17 residues. This chain's CDR3 is CASSHWDPRAYNSPLHF. In nucleotides, the CDR3 is TGTGCCAGCAGCCATTGGGACCCGCGAGCCTATAATTCACCCCTCCACTTT.

The genes are TRBV5-1 and TRBJ2-5; 10 bases fit TRBD2. Germline CDR1 is SGHRS and CDR2 is YFSETQ. The CDR3 has 15 residues. The V and J ends lost 2 bases and 1 base, in that order; junction bases with no gene match: 2. Written as DNA, the CDR3 is TGCGCCAGCAGCTTAGCGGGAGGGCCCCAAGAGACCCAGTACTTC. Its translation is CASSLAGGPQETQYF. Based on the CDR3 plus reference TRBV5-1 and TRBJ2-5, the full variable domain is KAGVTQTPRYLIKTRGQQVTLSCSPISGHRSVSWYQQTPGQGLQFLFEYFSETQRNKGNFPGRFSGRQFSNSRSEMNVSTLELGDSALYLCASSLAGGPQETQYFGPGTRLLVL.

The CDR3 spells CASSSPGTAFYNEQFF. CDR3 nucleotides: TGTGCCAGCTCGTCCCCTGGGACAGCCTTCTACAATGAGCAGTTCTTC. This chain uses TRBV18 with TRBJ2-1; TRBD1 matches 7 bases. Germline V gene data show CDR1 as KGHSH and CDR2 as LQKENI. The CDR3 totals 16 residues. The V and J ends lost 6 bases and 3 bases, in that order; junction bases with no gene match: 11.

The rearrangement links TRBV12-5 to TRBJ2-2; the D is unclear. This CDR3 has 13 amino acids. Germline V gene sequence: CDR1 LGHNT, CDR2 FRNRAP. V shed 4 bases and J shed 8 bases, with 11 bases lying between them. The CDR3 sequence: CASGSALWGELFF. The CDR3 region has the DNA TGTGCTAGTGGTTCCGCCCTATGGGGGGAGCTGTTTTTT.